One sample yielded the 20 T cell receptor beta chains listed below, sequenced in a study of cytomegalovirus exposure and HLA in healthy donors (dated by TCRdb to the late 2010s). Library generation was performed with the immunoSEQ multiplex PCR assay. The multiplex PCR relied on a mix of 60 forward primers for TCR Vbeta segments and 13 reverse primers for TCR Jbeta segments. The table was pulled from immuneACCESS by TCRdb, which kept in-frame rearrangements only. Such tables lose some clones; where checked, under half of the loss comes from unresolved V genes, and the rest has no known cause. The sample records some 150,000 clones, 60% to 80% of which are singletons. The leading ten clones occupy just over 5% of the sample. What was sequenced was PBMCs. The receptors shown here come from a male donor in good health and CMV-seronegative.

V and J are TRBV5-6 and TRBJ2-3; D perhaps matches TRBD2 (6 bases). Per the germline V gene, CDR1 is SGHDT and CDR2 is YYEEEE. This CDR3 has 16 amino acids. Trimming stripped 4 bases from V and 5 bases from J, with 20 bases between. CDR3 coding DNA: TGTGCCAGCAGCCCGGGGGTTAGAGACGCAAGAGATACGCAGTATTTT. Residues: CASSPGVRDARDTQYF. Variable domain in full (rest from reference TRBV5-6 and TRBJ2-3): DAGVTQSPTHLIKTRGQQVTLRCSPKSGHDTVSWYQQALGQGPQFIFQYYEEEERQRGNFPDRFSGHQFPNYSSELNVNALLLGDSALYLCASSPGVRDARDTQYFGPGTRLTVL.

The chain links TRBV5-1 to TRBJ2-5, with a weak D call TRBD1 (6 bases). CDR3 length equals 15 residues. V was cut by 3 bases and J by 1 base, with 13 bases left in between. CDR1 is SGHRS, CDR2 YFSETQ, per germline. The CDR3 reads CASSSYTGSQETQYF. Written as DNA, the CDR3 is TGCGCCAGCAGCTCATATACAGGGTCCCAAGAGACCCAGTACTTC.

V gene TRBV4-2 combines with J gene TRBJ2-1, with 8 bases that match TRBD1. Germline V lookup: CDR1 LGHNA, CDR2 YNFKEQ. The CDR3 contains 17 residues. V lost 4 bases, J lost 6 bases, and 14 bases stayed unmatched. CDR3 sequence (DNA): TGTGCCAGCAGCCCCACCCCCGGACAGGGCCAGACCAATGAGCAGTTCTTC. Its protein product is CASSPTPGQGQTNEQFF.

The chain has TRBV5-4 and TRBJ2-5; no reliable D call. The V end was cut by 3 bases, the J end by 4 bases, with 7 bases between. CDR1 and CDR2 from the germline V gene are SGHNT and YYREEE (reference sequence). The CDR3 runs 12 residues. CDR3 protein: CASSYTGETQYF. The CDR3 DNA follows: TGTGCCAGCAGCTATACCGGAGAGACCCAGTACTTC.

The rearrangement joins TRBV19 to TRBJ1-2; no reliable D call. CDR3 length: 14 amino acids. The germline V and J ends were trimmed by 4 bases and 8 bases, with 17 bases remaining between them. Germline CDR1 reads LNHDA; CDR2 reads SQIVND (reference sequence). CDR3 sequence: CASSKEFGRGGYTF. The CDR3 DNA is TGTGCCAGTAGTAAGGAGTTCGGCCGAGGGGGCTACACCTTC.

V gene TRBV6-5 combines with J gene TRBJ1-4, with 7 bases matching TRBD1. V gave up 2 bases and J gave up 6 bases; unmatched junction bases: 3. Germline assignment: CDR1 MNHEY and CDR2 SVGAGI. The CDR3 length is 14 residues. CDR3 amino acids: CASSYRGRDEKLFF. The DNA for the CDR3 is TGTGCCAGCAGTTACAGGGGGCGCGATGAAAAACTGTTTTTT.

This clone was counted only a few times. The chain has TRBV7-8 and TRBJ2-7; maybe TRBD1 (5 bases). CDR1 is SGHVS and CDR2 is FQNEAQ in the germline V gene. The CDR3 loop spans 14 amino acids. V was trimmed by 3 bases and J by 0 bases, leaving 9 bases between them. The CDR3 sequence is CASSFRAVSYEQYF. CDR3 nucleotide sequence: TGTGCCAGCAGCTTCAGGGCAGTCTCCTACGAGCAGTACTTC.

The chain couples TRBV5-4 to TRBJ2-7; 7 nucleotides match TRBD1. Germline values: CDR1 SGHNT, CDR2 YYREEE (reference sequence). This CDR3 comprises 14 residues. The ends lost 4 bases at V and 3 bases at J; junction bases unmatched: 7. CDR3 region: CASSVGQPVYEQYF. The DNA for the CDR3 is TGTGCCAGCAGCGTGGGACAGCCAGTCTACGAGCAGTACTTC. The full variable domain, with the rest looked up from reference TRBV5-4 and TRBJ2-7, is ETGVTQSPTHLIKTRGQQVTLRCSSQSGHNTVSWYQQALGQGPQFIFQYYREEENGRGNFPPRFSGLQFPNYSSELNVNALELDDSALYLCASSVGQPVYEQYFGPGTRLTVT.

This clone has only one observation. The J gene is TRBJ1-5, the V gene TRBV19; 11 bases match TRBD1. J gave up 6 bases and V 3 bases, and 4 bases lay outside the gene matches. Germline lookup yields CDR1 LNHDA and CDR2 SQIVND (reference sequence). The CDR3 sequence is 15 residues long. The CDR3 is CASSIGQGAGQPQHF. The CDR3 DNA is TGTGCCAGTAGTATCGGACAGGGGGCCGGTCAGCCCCAGCATTTT. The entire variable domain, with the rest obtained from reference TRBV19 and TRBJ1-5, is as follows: DGGITQSPKYLFRKEGQNVTLSCEQNLNHDAMYWYRQDPGQGLRLIYYSQIVNDFQKGDIAEGYSVSREKKESFPLTVTSAQKNPTAFYLCASSIGQGAGQPQHFGDGTRLSIL.

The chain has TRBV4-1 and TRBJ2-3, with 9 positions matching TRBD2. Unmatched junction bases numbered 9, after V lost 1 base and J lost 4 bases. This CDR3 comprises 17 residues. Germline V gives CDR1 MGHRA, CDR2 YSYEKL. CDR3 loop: CASSQGAGGMRADTQYF. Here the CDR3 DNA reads TGCGCCAGCAGCCAAGGGGCGGGGGGGATGAGGGCAGATACGCAGTATTTT.

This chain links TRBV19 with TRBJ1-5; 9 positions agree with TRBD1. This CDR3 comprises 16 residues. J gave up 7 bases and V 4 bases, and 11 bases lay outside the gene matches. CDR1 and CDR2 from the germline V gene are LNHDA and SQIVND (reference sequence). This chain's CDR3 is CASSTLTGGRKQPQHF. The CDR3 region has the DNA TGTGCCAGTAGTACTCTGACAGGGGGTCGGAAACAGCCCCAGCATTTT.

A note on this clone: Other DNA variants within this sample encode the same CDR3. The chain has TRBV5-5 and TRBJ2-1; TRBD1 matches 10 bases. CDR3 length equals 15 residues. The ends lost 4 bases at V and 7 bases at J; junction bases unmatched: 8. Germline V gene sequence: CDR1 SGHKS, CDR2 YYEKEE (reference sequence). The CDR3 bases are TGTGCCAGCAGCCTAAGACAGGGGGCGGTAAATGAGCAGTTCTTC. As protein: CASSLRQGAVNEQFF. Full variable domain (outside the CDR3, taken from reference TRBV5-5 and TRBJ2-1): DAGVTQSPTHLIKTRGQQVTLRCSPISGHKSVSWYQQVLGQGPQFIFQYYEKEERGRGNFPDRFSARQFPNYSSELNVNALLLGDSALYLCASSLRQGAVNEQFFGPGTRLTVL.

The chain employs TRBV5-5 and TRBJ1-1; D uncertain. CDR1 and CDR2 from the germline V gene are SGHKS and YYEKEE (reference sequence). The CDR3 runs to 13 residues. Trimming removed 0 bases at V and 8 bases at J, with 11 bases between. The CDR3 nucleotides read TGTGCCAGCAGCTTGGAATGGGCGGGCGAAGCTTTCTTT. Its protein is CASSLEWAGEAFF.

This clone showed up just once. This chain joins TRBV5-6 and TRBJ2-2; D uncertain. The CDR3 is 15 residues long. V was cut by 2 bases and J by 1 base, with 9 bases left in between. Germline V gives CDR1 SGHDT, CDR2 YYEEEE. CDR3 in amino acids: CASSFRLRNTGELFF. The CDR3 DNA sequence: TGTGCCAGCAGCTTTCGTCTTAGGAACACCGGGGAGCTGTTTTTT.

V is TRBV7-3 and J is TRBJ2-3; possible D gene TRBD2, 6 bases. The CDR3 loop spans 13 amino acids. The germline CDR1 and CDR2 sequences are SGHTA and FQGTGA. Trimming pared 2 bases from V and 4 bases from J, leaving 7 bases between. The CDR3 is CASSLSGADTQYF. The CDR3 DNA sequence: TGTGCCAGCAGCTTATCGGGGGCAGATACGCAGTATTTT.

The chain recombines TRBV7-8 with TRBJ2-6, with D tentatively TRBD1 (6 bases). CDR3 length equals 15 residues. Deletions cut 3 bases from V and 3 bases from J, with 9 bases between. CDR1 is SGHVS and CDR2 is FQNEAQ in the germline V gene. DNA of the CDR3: TGTGCCAGCAGCTTCACAGGGTATGGGGCCAACGTCCTGACTTTC. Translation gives CASSFTGYGANVLTF.

The DNA for the CDR3 is TGCGCCAGCAGCCAAGATAGAACAGCATACTACGAGCAGTACTTC. This codes for CASSQDRTAYYEQYF. The rearrangement uses TRBV4-1 and TRBJ2-7; unclear D gene. Germline lookup yields CDR1 MGHRA and CDR2 YSYEKL. The CDR3 length is 15 residues. V gave up 0 bases and J gave up 3 bases, with 12 bases separating them.

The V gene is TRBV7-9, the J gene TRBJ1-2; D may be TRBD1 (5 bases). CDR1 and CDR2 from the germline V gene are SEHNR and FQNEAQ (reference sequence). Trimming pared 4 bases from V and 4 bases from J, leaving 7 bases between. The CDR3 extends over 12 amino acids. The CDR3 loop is CASSSGLYGYTF. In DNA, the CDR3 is TGTGCCAGCAGCTCAGGGCTCTATGGCTACACCTTC.

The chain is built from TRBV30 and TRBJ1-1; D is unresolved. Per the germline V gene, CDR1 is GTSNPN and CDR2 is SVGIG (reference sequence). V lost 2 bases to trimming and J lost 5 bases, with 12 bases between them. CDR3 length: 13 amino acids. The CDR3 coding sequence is TGTGCCTGGAGTAACCGGGGAGGGACTGAAGCTTTCTTT. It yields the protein CAWSNRGGTEAFF.

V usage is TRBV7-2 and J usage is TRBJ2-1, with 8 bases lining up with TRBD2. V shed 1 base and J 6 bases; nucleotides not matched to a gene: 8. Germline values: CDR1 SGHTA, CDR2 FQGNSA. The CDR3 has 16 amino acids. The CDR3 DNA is TGTGCCAGCAGCTTAGTAGAGTCGCGGGGGGCCAATGAGCAGTTCTTC. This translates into CASSLVESRGANEQFF.